Sequencing of this TCR beta chain was carried out in a study of blood T cell repertoires in COVID-19. The CDR3 has 15 amino acids. Germline-derived CDR1 and CDR2 are LNHDA and SQIVND (reference sequence). Losses at the gene ends were 10 bases for V and 0 bases for J; bases not matched to a gene: 8. Some clones are missing from TCRdb's copy, which holds only in-frame ones; the method was immunoSEQ multiplex PCR. The sample consists of under 250,000 clones, roughly 82% of them appearing once. The table lists this clone with a few counts. This clonotype was sampled from a woman aged 40 to 50 with acute or convalescent COVID-19. The V gene is TRBV19, the J gene TRBJ2-1; 8 bases are shared with TRBD1. The sequenced sample was peripheral blood. CDR3 nucleotide sequence: TGTGCCACACGATTAGGGACAGGCTCCTACAATGAGCAGTTCTTC. Protein sequence: CATRLGTGSYNEQFF.